This T cell receptor beta chain was obtained from a study of blood T cell repertoires in COVID-19. Study summary: From T cells, B-cell-depleted T cells, or PBMCs came the material, which was cDNA or gDNA.

The length of the CDR3 is 16 residues. Germline V gene sequence: CDR1 SGHDT, CDR2 YYEEEE. Trimming shortened V by 1 base and J by 0 bases, and 11 bases separated the two germline ends. In the authors' methods: Nucleated cell number was recorded as an estimate derived from reference gene primer amplification. This table comes from immunoSEQ multiplex PCR, and its TCRdb copy is limited to in-frame clones, with some not included. V and J calls and clone size follow that table, whereas D and trimming were derived from the DNA. This sample has 35,000 to 55,000 clones, with 90% found just once. The sequence derives from a man aged 70 or older with active COVID-19. This chain connects TRBV5-6 to TRBJ1-5; weak D call: TRBD1 (5 bases). The sequenced sample was peripheral blood. CDR3 sequence reads: CASSLYRGYSNQPQHF. The CDR3 DNA is TGTGCCAGCAGCTTGTACCGGGGGTATAGCAATCAGCCCCAGCATTTT.